This T cell receptor beta chain is from a study of T-cell memory formation after mild COVID-19. Study-wide points: In second-wave clones peaking day 37, SARS-CoV-2 specificity remained unconfirmed.

Details on this clonotype: Its antigen is not known.

TCRdb redid the calling of the 5' RACE reads with MiXCR, one entry per CDR3 protein. Among hundreds of thousands of distinct CDR3 sequences listed, about 16% were seen once. This TCR derives from a man aged 18 to 29 who had mild COVID-19 (a few samples of this study predate the infection). Cell type and time point are not known. The specimen was PBMCs or a T cell subset sorted from them (not recorded which).

CDR3 sequence: CASSLDPLDTEAFF. The CDR3 nucleotides read TGCGCCAGCAGCTTGGATCCGTTGGACACTGAAGCTTTCTTT. The chain has TRBV5-1 and TRBJ1-1; D is unresolved. The CDR3 totals 14 residues. V lost 0 bases and J lost 3, with 9 bases in between. The germline CDR1 and CDR2 sequences are SGHRS and YFSETQ.